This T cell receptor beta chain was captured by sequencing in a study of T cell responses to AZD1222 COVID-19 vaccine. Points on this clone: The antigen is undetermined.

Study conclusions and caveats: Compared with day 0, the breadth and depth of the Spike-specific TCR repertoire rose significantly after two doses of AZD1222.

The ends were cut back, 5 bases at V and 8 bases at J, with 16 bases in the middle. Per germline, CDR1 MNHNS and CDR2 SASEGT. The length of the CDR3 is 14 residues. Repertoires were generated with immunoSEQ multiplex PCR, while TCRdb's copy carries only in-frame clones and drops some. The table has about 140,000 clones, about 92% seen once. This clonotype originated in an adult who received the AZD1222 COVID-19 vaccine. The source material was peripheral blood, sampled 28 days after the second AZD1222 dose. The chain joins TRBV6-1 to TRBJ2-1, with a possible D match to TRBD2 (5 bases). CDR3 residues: CASSSREVVHEQFF. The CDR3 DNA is TGTGCCAGCAGTTCCCGGGAAGTCGTCCATGAGCAGTTCTTC.